This T cell receptor (beta chain) was identified in a study of blood T cell repertoires in COVID-19. Whole-study context: Spain, Italy and the United States supplied samples that represented acute and convalescent COVID-19. T cells, B-cell-depleted T cells, or PBMCs provided the cDNA or gDNA that served as material.

This clone showed up just a few times. Per the study methods: Quantification of nucleated cells was approximated via reference gene primer amplification. TCRdb's copy holds only in-frame clones and misses some; the assay was immunoSEQ multiplex PCR. V, J and clone size reflect that table, while D and trimming were determined from the DNA. The data contain about 320,000 clones, more than 75% of them singletons. This CDR3 region has 14 residues. With 0 bases removed from V and 6 bases from J, the gap between germline ends came to 11 bases. Germline V gives CDR1 SEHNR, CDR2 FQNEAQ (reference sequence). Participants came from fewer than 25 US areas, aged roughly 18 to 95 years.

The specimen was PBMCs or T cells enriched from blood (not recorded which). The J gene is TRBJ1-1, the V gene TRBV7-9; D possibly corresponds to TRBD1 (6 bases). This TCR was sampled from a man aged 60-69 years who had recovered from COVID-19. The CDR3: CASSLAGGQPEAFF. Written as DNA, the CDR3 is TGTGCCAGCAGCTTAGCCGGCGGACAGCCTGAAGCTTTCTTT.